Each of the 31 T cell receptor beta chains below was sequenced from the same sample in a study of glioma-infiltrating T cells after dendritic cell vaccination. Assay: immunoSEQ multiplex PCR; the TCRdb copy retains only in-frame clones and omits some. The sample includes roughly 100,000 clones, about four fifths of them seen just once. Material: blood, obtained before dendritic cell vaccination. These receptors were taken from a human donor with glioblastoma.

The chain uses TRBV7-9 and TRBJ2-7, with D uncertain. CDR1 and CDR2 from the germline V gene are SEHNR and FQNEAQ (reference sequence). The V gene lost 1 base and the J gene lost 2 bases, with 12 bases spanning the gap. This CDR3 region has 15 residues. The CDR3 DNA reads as TGTGCCAGCAGCTTAGTTCCAGGTCGAACCTACGAGCAGTACTTC. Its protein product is CASSLVPGRTYEQYF.

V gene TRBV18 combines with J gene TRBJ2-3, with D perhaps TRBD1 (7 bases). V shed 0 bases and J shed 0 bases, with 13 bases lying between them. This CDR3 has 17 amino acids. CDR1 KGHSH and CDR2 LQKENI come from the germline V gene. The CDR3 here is CASSPPQGGPSTDTQYF. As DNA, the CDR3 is TGTGCCAGCTCACCACCGCAGGGGGGACCTAGCACAGATACGCAGTATTTT.

The CDR3: CASSLVRRSNEKLFF. For the CDR3, the DNA is TGTGCCAGCAGCTTAGTGAGGAGGTCTAATGAAAAACTGTTTTTT. The rearrangement uses TRBV7-2 and TRBJ1-4; no firm D call. This CDR3 contains 15 residues. V was shortened by 1 base and J by 3 bases, with 9 bases between the two germline ends. CDR1 and CDR2 from the germline V gene are SGHTA and FQGNSA.

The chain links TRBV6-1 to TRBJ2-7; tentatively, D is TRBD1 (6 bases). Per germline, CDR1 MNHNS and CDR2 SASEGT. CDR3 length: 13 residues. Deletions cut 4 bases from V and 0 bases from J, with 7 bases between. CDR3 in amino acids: CASSGDNSYEQYF. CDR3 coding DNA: TGTGCCAGCAGTGGGGACAACTCCTACGAGCAGTACTTC.

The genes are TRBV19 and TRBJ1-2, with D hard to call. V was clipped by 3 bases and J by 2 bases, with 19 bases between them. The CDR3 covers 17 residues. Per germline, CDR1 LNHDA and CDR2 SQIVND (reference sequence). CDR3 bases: TGTGCCAGTAGTATTCGTGGGGAGGGCAGACCGAACTATGGCTACACCTTC. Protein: CASSIRGEGRPNYGYTF.

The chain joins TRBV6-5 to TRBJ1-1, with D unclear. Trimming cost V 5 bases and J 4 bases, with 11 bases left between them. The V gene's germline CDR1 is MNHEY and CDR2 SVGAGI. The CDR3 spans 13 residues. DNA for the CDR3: TGTGCCAGCAGTGCAGCGGTTGTCACTGAAGCTTTCTTT. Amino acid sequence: CASSAAVVTEAFF.

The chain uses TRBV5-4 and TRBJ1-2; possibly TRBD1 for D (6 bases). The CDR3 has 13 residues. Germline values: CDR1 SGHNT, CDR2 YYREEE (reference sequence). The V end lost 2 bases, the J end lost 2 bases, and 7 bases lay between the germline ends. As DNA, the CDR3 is TGTGCCAGCAGCTTCGACAGGAACTATGGCTACACCTTC. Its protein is CASSFDRNYGYTF.

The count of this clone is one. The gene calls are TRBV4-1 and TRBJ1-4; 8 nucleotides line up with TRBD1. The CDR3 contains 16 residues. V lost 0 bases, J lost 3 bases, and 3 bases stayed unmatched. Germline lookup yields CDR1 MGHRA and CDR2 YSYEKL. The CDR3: CASSQDRTGSNEKLFF. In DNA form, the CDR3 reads TGCGCCAGCAGCCAAGACCGGACAGGGTCTAATGAAAAACTGTTTTTT.

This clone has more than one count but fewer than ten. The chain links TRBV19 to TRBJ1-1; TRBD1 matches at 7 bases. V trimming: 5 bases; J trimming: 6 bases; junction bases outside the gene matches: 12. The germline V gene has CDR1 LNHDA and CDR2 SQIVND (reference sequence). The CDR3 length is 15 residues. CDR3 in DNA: TGTGCCAGTAGTTTCAGAACAGGGGTGATGGCTGAAGCTTTCTTT. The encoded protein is CASSFRTGVMAEAFF. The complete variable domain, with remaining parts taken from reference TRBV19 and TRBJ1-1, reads DGGITQSPKYLFRKEGQNVTLSCEQNLNHDAMYWYRQDPGQGLRLIYYSQIVNDFQKGDIAEGYSVSREKKESFPLTVTSAQKNPTAFYLCASSFRTGVMAEAFFGQGTRLTVV.

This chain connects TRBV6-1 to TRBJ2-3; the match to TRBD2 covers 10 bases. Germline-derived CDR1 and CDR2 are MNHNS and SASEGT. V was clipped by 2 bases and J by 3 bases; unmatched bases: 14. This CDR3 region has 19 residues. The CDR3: CASSESGTSGVGVTDTQYF. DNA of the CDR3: TGTGCCAGCAGTGAAAGCGGAACTAGCGGGGTGGGTGTGACAGATACGCAGTATTTT.

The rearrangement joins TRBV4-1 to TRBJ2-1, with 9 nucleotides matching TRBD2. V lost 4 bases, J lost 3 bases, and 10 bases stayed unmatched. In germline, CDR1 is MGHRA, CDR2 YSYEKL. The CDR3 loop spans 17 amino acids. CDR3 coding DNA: TGCGCCAGCAGCCGTACTCAAGCGGGGGGAAGCTACAATGAGCAGTTCTTC. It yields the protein CASSRTQAGGSYNEQFF.

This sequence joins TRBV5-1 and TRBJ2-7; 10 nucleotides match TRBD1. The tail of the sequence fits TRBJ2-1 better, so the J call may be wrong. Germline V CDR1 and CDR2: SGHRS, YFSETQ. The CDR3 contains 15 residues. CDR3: CASNLGQGSYNEQFF. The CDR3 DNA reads TGCGCCAGCAACCTGGGACAGGGGTCCTACAATGAGCAGTTCTTC.

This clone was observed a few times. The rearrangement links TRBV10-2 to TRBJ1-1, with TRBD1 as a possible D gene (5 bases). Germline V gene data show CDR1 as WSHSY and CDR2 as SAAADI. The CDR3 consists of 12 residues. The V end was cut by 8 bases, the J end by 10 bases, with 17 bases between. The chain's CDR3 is CASGGTPEPAFF. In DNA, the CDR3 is TGCGCCAGCGGAGGGACTCCCGAGCCAGCTTTCTTT.

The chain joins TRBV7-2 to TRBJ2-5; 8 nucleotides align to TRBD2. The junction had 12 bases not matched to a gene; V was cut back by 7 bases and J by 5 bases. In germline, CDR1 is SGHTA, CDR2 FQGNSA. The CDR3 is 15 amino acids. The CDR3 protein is CASITGTRVFETQYF. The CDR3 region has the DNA TGTGCCAGCATCACCGGGACTAGGGTTTTTGAGACCCAGTACTTC.

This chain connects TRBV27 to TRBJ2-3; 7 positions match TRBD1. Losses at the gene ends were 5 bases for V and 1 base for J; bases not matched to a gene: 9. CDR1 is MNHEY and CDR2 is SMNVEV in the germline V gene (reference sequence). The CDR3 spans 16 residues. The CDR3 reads CASSLVWDSRTDTQYF. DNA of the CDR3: TGTGCCAGCAGTCTAGTCTGGGACAGCCGCACAGATACGCAGTATTTT.

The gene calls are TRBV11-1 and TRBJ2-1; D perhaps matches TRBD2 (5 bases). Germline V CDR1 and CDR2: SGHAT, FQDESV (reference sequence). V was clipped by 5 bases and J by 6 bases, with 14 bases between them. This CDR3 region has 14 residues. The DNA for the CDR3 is TGTGCCAGCAGCGACGGACGGGCGGGCAATGAGCAGTTCTTC. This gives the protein CASSDGRAGNEQFF.

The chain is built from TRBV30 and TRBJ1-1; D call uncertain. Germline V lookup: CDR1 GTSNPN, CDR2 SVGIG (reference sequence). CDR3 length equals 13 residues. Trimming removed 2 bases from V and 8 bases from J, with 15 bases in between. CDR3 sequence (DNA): TGTGCCTGGAGTACCTCCGGGGAGCCAGAAGCTTTCTTT. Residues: CAWSTSGEPEAFF.

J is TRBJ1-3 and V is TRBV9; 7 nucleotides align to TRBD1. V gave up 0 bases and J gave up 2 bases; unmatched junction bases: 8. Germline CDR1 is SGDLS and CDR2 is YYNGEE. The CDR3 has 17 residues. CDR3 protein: CASSVVPLTGAGNTIYF. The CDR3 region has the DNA TGTGCCAGCAGCGTAGTGCCCTTAACAGGGGCTGGAAACACCATATATTTT.

Here the CDR3 DNA reads TGTGCCAGCAGTTTCTCACCAGGATCCCACACCGGGGAGCTGTTTTTT. The encoded protein is CASSFSPGSHTGELFF. The chain joins TRBV27 to TRBJ2-2; D is uncertain. Per the germline V gene, CDR1 is MNHEY and CDR2 is SMNVEV (reference sequence). The germline V and J ends were trimmed by 3 bases and 3 bases, with 14 bases remaining between them. The CDR3 spans 16 residues.

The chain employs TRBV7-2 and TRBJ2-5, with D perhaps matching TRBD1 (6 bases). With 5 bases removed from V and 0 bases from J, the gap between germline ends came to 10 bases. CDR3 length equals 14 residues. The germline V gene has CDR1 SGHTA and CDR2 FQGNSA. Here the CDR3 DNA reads TGTGCCAGCAGCATTGACAGGAACCAAGAGACCCAGTACTTC. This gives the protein CASSIDRNQETQYF.

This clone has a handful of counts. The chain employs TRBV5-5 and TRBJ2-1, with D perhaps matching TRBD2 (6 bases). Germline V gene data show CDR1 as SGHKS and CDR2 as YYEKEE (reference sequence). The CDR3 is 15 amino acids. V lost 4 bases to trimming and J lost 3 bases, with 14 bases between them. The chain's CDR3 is CASSLGTVSYNEQFF. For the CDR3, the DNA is TGTGCCAGCAGCCTCGGGACTGTTAGCTACAATGAGCAGTTCTTC.

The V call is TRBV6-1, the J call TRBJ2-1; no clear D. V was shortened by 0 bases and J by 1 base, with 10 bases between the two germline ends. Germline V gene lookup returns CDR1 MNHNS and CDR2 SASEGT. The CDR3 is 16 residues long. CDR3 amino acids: CASSEAGWSSYNEQFF. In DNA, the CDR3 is TGTGCCAGCAGTGAAGCGGGTTGGAGTTCCTACAATGAGCAGTTCTTC.

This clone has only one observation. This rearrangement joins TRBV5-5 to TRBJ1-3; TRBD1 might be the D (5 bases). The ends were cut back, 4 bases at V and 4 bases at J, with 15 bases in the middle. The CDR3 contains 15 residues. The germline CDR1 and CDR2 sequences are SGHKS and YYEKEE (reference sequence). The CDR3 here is CASSLAGTDGNTIYF. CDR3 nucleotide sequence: TGTGCCAGCAGCCTGGCAGGGACTGACGGAAACACCATATATTTT.

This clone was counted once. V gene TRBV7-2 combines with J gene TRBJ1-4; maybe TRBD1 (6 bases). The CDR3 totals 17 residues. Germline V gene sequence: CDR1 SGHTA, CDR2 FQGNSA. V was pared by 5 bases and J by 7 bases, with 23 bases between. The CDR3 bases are TGTGCCAGCAGCCCCCACCCTCCGGGACGCAGGGGTGAAAAACTGTTTTTT. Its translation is CASSPHPPGRRGEKLFF.

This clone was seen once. CDR3 coding DNA: TGTGCCATCAGTGACCGGGACAGGGACTCCTACGAGCAGTACTTC. Its translation: CAISDRDRDSYEQYF. This chain uses TRBV10-3 with TRBJ2-7; TRBD1 agrees at 9 bases. Germline V gene sequence: CDR1 ENHRY, CDR2 SYGVKD. The CDR3 spans 15 residues. J gave up 0 bases and V 3 bases, and 3 bases lay outside the gene matches.

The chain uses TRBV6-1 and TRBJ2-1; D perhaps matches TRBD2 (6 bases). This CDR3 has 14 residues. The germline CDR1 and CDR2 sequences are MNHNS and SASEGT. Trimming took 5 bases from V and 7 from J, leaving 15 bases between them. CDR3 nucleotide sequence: TGTGCCAGCAGTAAGGACACCGCGGGGAATGAGCAGTTCTTC. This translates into CASSKDTAGNEQFF.

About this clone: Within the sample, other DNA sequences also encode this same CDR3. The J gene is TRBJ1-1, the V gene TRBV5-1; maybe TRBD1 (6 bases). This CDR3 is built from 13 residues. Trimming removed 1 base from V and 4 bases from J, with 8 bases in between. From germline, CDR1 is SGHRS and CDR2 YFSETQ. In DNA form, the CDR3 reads TGCGCCAGCAGCTTGCAAGGGGGCACTGAAGCTTTCTTT. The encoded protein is CASSLQGGTEAFF.

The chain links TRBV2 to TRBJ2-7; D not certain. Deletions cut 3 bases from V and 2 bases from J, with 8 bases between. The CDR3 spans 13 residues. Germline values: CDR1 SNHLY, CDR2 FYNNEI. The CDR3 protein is CASSDSTAYEQYF. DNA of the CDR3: TGTGCCAGCAGTGACTCTACAGCCTACGAGCAGTACTTC. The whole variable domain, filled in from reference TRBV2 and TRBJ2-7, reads EPEVTQTPSHQVTQMGQEVILRCVPISNHLYFYWYRQILGQKVEFLVSFYNNEISEKSEIFDDQFSVERPDGSNFTLKIRSTKLEDSAMYFCASSDSTAYEQYFGPGTRLTVT.

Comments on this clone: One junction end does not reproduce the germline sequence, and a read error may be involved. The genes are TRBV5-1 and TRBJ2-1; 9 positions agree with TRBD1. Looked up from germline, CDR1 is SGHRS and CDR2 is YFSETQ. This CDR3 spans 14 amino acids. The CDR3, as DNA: TGCGCCAGCAGCTCTCAAAATACAGGGACAGGGACCGTCTTC. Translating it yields CASSSQNTGTGTVF. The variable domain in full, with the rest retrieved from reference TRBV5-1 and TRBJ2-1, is KAGVTQTPRYLIKTRGQQVTLSCSPISGHRSVSWYQQTPGQGLQFLFEYFSETQRNKGNFPGRFSGRQFSNSRSEMNVSTLELGDSALYLCASSSQNTGTGTVFGPGTRLTVL.

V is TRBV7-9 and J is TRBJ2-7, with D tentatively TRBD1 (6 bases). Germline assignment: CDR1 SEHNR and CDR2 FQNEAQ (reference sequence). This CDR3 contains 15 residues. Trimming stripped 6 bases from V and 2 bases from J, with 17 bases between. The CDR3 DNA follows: TGTGCCAGCAGGCATGGGACAAGGGACCCCTACGAGCAGTACTTC. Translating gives CASRHGTRDPYEQYF. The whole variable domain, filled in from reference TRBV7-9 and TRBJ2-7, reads DTGVSQNPRHKITKRGQNVTFRCDPISEHNRLYWYRQTLGQGPEFLTYFQNEAQLEKSRLLSDRFSAERPKGSFSTLEIQRTEQGDSAMYLCASRHGTRDPYEQYFGPGTRLTVT.

CDR3: CASSLGQSGNTIYF. The CDR3 coding sequence is TGTGCCAGCAGCTTAGGACAGTCTGGAAACACCATATATTTT. V usage is TRBV11-2 and J usage is TRBJ1-3; TRBD1 might be the D (5 bases). CDR3 size: 14 residues. Germline assignment: CDR1 SGHAT and CDR2 FQNNGV. Trimming shortened V by 1 base and J by 1 base, and 5 bases separated the two germline ends.